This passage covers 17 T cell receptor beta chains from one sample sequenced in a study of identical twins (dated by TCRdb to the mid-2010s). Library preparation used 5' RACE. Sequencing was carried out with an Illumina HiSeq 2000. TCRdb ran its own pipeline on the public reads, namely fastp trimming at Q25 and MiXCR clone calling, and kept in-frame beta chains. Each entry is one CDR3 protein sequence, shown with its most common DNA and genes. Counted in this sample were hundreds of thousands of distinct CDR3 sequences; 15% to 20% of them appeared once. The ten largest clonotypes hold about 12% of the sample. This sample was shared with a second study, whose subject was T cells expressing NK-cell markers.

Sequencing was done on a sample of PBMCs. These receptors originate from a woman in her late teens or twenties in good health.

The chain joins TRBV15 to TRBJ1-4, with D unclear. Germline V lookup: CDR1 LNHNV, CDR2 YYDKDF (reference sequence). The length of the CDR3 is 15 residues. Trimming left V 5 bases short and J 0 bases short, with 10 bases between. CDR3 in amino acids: CATSLGRSTNEKLFF. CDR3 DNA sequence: TGTGCCACCAGCCTAGGGAGATCAACTAATGAAAAACTGTTTTTT.

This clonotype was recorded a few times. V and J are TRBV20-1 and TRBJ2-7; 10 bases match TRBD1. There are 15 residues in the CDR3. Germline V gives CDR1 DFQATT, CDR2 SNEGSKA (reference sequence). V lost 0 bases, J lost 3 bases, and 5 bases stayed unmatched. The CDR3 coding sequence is TGCAGTGCTAGAGATGTAGGACAGGGGGTCTACGAGCAGTACTTC. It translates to CSARDVGQGVYEQYF.

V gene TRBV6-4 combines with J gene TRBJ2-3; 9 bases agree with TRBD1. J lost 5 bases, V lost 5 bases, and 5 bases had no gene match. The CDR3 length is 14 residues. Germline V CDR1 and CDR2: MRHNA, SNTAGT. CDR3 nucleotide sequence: TGTGCCAGCAGTAGGACAGGGGCGGAAGATACGCAGTATTTT. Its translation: CASSRTGAEDTQYF.

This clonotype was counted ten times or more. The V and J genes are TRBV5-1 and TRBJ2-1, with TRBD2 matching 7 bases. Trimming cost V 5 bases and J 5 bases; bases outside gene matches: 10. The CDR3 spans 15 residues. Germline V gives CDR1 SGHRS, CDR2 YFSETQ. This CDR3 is CASSSVAGSHNEQFF. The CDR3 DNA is TGCGCCAGCAGTTCGGTAGCGGGCTCGCACAATGAGCAGTTCTTC.

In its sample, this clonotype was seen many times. CDR3 sequence (DNA): TGTGCCAGCAGCAAAGGGACAGGGCGCAGACACACCTTC. Protein sequence: CASSKGTGRRHTF. V gene TRBV12-3 or TRBV12-4 combines with J gene TRBJ1-2; 9 nucleotides align to TRBD1. The CDR3 sequence is 13 residues long. V dropped 6 bases and J dropped 12; count of bases not matched to a gene: 11.

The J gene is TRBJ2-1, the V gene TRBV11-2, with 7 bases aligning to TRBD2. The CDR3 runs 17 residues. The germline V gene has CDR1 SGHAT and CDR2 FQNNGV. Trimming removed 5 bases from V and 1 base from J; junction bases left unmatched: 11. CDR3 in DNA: TGTGCCAGCAGCGGCTGGGGGGATAGCGGGTCCTACAATGAGCAGTTCTTC. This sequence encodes CASSGWGDSGSYNEQFF.

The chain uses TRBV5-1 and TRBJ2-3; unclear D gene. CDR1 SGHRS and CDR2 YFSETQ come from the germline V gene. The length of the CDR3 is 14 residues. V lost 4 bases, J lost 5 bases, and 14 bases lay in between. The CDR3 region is CASSDQGVGDTQYF. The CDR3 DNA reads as TGCGCCAGCAGCGATCAAGGAGTTGGAGATACGCAGTATTTT.

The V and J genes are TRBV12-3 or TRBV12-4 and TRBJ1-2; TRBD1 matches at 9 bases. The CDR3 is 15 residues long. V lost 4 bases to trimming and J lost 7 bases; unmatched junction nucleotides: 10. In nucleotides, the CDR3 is TGTGCCAGCAGTTACCCAGACAGGGGGGGAGTTGGCTACACCTTC. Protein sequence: CASSYPDRGGVGYTF.

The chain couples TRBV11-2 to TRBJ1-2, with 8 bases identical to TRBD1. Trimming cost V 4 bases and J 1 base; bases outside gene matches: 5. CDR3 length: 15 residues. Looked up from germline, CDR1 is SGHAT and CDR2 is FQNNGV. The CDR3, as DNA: TGTGCCAGCAGCTCGCGGACAGGGATTAACTATGGCTACACCTTC. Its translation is CASSSRTGINYGYTF.

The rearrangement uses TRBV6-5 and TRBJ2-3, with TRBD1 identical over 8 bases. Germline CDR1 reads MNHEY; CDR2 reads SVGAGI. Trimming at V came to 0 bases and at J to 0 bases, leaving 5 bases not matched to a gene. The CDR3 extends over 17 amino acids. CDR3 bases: TGTGCCAGCAGTTACTCGATCTGGACAGGGAGCACAGATACGCAGTATTTT. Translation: CASSYSIWTGSTDTQYF.

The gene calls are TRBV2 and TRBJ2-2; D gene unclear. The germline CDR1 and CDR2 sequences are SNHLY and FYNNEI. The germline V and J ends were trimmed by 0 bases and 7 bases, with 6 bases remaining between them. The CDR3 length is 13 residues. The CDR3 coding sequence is TGTGCCAGCAGTGAAGCCGTGGTCGGGGAGCTGTTTTTT. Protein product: CASSEAVVGELFF.

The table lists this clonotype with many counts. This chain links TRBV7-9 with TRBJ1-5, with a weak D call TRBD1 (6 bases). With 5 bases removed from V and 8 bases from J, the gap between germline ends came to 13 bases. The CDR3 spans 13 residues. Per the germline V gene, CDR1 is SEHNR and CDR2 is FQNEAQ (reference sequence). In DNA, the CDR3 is TGTGCCAGCAGCCCGGGGGGCGGAGAGCCCCAGCATTTT. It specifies CASSPGGGEPQHF.

The CDR3 sequence: CASSVRGHPDYEQYF. The CDR3 DNA follows: TGTGCCAGCAGCGTCCGCGGACACCCGGACTACGAGCAGTACTTC. The V gene is TRBV9, the J gene TRBJ2-7; a weak D match, TRBD1 (5 bases). The germline V and J ends were trimmed by 2 bases and 3 bases, with 15 bases remaining between them. CDR3 size: 15 residues. Germline V CDR1 and CDR2: SGDLS, YYNGEE.

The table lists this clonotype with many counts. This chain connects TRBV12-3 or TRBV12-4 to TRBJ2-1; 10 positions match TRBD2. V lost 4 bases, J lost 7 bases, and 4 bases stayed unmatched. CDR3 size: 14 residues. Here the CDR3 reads CASSSTSGANEQFF. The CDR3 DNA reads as TGTGCCAGCAGTTCCACTAGCGGGGCTAATGAGCAGTTCTTC.

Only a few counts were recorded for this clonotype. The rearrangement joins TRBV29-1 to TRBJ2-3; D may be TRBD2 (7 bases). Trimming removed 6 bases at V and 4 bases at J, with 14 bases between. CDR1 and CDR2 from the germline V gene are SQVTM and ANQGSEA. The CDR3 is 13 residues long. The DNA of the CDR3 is TGCAGCGTAAGCGGGACAAGGGCAGATACGCAGTATTTT. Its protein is CSVSGTRADTQYF.

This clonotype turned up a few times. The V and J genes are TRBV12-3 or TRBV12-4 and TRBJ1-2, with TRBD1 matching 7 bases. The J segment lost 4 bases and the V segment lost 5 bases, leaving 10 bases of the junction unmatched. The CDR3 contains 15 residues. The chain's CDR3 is CASSPQSGTVYGYTF. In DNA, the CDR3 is TGTGCCAGCAGTCCTCAATCCGGGACAGTCTATGGCTACACCTTC.

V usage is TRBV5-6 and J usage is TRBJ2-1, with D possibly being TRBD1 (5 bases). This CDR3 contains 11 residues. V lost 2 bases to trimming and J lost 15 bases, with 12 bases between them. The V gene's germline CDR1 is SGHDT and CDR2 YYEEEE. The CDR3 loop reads CASSFQGSLFF. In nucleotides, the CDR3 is TGTGCCAGCAGCTTCCAGGGTAGCCTGTTCTTC.